What follows is one TCR beta chain and its context. Here immunoSEQ multiplex PCR was the method, and the copy in TCRdb shows in-frame clones only, minus some. The sample yields some 69,000 clones, 81% seen once. This sample is drawn from a study of blood T cell repertoires in COVID-19. Overall study: Italy, Spain and the United States were the sources of the convalescent and acute COVID-19 samples. Sample material is recorded as cDNA or gDNA derived from T cells, B-cell-depleted T cells, or PBMCs.

Germline loops: CDR1 SGHRS, CDR2 YFSETQ. The CDR3 has 15 amino acids. J lost 7 bases, V lost 5 bases, and 9 bases had no gene match. Sequencing was performed on peripheral blood. The clonotype comes from a woman aged 65 to 85 with acute or convalescent COVID-19. The rearrangement joins TRBV5-1 to TRBJ2-1, with TRBD2 identical over 10 bases. The CDR3 is CASSLRTSGGNEQFF. Written as DNA, the CDR3 is TGCGCCAGCAGTCTTCGGACTAGCGGAGGGAATGAGCAGTTCTTC.